These 3 T cell receptor beta chains were sequenced from one sample in a study of blood T cell repertoires in COVID-19. The repertoire was sequenced with immunoSEQ multiplex PCR; TCRdb's copy has only in-frame clones and lacks some. The table has 150,000 or so clones, about 83% seen once. The sample taken for sequencing was peripheral blood. Receptors were obtained from a woman in her fifties or sixties with COVID-19, enrolled during active disease.

The chain combines TRBV13 with TRBJ1-6, with TRBD1 matching over 7 bases. This CDR3 region has 14 residues. Germline V CDR1 and CDR2: PRHDT, FYEKMQ (reference sequence). V trimming: 2 bases; J trimming: 8 bases; junction bases outside the gene matches: 3. The CDR3 loop is CASSLKGGDSPLHF. CDR3 nucleotide sequence: TGTGCCAGCAGCTTAAAAGGGGGCGATTCACCCCTCCACTTT.

The V and J genes are TRBV4-1 and TRBJ1-4; D ambiguous. The CDR3 runs to 13 residues. Germline V gene lookup returns CDR1 MGHRA and CDR2 YSYEKL. V was cut by 0 bases and J by 7 bases, with 6 bases left in between. The CDR3 region is CASSQEGLEKLFF. In DNA form, the CDR3 reads TGCGCCAGCAGCCAAGAGGGCCTTGAAAAACTGTTTTTT.

The V call is TRBV27, the J call TRBJ1-6; TRBD1 might be the D (6 bases). This CDR3 contains 14 residues. Germline lookup yields CDR1 MNHEY and CDR2 SMNVEV (reference sequence). Trimming took 4 bases from V and 9 from J, leaving 13 bases between them. Here the CDR3 DNA reads TGTGCCAGCAGTTACCGGGACACCGCTTCACCCCTCCACTTT. Its protein product is CASSYRDTASPLHF.